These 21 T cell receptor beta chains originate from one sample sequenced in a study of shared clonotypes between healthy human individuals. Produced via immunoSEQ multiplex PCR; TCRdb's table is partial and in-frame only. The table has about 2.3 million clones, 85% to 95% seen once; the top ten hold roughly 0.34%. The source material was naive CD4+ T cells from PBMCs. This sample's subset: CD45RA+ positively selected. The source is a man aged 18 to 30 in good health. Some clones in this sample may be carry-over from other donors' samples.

CDR3 DNA: TGTGCCAGCAGCTTATCGGTACAGTTCAATCAGCCCCAGCATTTT. Translation gives CASSLSVQFNQPQHF. V gene TRBV7-8 combines with J gene TRBJ1-5; D is uncertain. The V gene lost 2 bases and the J gene lost 3 bases, with 11 bases spanning the gap. The CDR3 sequence is 15 residues long. From germline, CDR1 is SGHVS and CDR2 FQNEAQ.

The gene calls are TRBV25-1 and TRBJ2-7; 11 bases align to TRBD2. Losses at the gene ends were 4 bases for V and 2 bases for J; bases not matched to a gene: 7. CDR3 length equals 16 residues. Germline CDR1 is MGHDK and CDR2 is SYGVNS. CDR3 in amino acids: CASSGGGTSGTYEQYF. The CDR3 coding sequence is TGTGCCAGCAGTGGGGGTGGGACTAGCGGAACCTACGAGCAGTACTTC.

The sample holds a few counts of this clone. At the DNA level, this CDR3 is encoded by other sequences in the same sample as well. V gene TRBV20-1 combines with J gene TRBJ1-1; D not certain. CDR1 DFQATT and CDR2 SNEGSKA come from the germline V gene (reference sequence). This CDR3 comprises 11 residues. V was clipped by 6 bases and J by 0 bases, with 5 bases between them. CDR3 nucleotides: TGCAGTGCCCCTCTGAACACTGAAGCTTTCTTT. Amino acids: CSAPLNTEAFF.

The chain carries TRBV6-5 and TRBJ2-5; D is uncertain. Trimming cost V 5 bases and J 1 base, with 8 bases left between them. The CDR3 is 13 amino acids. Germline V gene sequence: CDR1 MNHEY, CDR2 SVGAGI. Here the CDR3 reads CASSSSLQETQYF. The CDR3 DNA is TGTGCCAGCAGTAGCAGCCTCCAAGAGACCCAGTACTTC.

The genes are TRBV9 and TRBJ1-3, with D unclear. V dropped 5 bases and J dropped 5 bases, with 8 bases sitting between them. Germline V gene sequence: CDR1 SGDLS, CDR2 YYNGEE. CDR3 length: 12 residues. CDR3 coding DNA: TGTGCCAGCAGTCACATTAGAAACACCATATATTTT. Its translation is CASSHIRNTIYF.

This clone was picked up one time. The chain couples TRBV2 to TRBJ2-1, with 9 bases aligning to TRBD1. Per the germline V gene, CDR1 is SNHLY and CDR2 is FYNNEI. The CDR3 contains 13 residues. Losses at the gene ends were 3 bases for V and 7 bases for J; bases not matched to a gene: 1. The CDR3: CASSDGQGNEQFF. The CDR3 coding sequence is TGTGCCAGCAGTGACGGACAGGGGAATGAGCAGTTCTTC.

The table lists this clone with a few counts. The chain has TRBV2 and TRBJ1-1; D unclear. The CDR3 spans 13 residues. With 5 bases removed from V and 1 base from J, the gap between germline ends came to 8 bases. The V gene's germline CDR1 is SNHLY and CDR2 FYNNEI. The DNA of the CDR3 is TGTGCCAGCAGTACCGACAAGAACACTGAAGCTTTCTTT. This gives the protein CASSTDKNTEAFF.

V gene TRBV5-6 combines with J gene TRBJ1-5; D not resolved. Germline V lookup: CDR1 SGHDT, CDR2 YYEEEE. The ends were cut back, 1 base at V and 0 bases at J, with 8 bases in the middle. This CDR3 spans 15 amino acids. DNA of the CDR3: TGTGCCAGCAGCTTGCAAGGACTTAGCAATCAGCCCCAGCATTTT. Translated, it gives CASSLQGLSNQPQHF.

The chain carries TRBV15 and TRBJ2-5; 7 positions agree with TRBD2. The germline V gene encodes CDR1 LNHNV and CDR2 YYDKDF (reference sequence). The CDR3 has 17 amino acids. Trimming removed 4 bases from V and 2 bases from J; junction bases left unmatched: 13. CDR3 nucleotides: TGTGCCACCAGCACCGCCTGGCCTAGCGGAACTCAAGAGACCCAGTACTTC. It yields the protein CATSTAWPSGTQETQYF.

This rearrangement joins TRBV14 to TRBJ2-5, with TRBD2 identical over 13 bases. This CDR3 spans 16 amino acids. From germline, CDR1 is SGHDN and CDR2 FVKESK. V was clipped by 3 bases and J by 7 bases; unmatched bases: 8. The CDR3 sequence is CASSQTSGRLRATQYF. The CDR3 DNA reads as TGTGCCAGCAGCCAGACTAGCGGGAGGCTGCGAGCGACCCAGTACTTC.

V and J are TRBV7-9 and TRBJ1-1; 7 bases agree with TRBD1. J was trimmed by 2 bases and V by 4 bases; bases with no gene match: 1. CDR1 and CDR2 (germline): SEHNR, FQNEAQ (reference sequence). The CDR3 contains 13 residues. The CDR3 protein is CASSYRGNTEAFF. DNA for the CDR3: TGTGCCAGCAGCTACAGGGGAAACACTGAAGCTTTCTTT.

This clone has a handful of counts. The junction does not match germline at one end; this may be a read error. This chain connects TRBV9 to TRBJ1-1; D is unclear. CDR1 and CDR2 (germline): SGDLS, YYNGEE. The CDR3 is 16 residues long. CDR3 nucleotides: TGTGCCAGCAGCGCCTTTGGATCGGAAGTCAACAGTGAAGCTTTCTTT. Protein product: CASSAFGSEVNSEAFF.

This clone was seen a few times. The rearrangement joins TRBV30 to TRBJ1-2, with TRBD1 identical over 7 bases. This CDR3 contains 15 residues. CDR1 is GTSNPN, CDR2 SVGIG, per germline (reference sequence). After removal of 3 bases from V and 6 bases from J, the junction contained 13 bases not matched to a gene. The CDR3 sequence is CAWRETGNPWNGYTF. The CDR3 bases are TGTGCCTGGAGGGAGACAGGGAACCCGTGGAATGGCTACACCTTC.

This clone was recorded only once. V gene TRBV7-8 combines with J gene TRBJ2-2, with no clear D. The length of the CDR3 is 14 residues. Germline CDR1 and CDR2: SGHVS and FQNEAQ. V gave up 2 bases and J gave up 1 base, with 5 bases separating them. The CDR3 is CASSLFLNTGELFF. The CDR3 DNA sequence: TGTGCCAGCAGCTTATTTCTGAACACCGGGGAGCTGTTTTTT.

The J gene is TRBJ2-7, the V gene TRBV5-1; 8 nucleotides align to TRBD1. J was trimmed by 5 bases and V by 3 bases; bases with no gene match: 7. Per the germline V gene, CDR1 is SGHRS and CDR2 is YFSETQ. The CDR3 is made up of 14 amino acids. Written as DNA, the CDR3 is TGCGCCAGCAGCTCCGGGACAGGATTTAACGAGCAGTACTTC. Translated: CASSSGTGFNEQYF.

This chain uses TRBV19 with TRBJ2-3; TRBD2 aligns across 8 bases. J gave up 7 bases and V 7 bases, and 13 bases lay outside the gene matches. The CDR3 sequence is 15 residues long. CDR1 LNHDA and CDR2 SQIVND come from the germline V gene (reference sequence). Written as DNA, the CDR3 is TGTGCCAGTAATACCCAACTAGCGGCGGTGAATACGCAGTATTTT. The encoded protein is CASNTQLAAVNTQYF.

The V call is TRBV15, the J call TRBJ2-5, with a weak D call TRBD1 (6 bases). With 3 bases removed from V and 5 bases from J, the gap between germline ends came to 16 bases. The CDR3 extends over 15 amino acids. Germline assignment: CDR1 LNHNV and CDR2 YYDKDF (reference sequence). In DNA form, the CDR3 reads TGTGCCACCAGCAGGAACCAGGGGAGTAGGGAGACCCAGTACTTC. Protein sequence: CATSRNQGSRETQYF.

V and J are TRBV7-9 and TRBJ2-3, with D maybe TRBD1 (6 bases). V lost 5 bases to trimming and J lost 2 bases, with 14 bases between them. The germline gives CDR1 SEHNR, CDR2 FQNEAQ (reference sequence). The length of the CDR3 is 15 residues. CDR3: CASSTGHGNTDTQYF. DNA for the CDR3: TGTGCCAGCAGCACAGGGCACGGGAACACAGATACGCAGTATTTT.

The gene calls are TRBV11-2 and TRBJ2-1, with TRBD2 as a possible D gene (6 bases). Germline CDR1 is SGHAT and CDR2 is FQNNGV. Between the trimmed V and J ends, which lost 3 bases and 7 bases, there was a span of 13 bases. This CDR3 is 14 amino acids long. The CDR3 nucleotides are TGTGCCAGCAGCTTGAGCCGGGGGAGGAATGAGCAGTTCTTC. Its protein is CASSLSRGRNEQFF.

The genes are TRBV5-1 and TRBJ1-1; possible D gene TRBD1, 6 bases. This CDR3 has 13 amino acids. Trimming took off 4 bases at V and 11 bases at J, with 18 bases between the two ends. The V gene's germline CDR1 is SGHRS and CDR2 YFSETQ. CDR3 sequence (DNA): TGCGCCAGCAGCCGGGACATAGGGGCCGAGGCTTTCTTT. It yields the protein CASSRDIGAEAFF.

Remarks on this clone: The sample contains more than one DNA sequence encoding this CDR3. The CDR3 protein is CASSPGQSSYEQYF. CDR3 nucleotide sequence: TGTGCCAGCAGCCCAGGACAGAGCTCCTACGAGCAGTACTTC. The V gene is TRBV28, the J gene TRBJ2-7, with a tentative D call TRBD1 (6 bases). The CDR3 covers 14 residues. The V and J ends lost 6 bases and 0 bases respectively, with 12 bases between them. The V gene's germline CDR1 is MDHEN and CDR2 SYDVKM.